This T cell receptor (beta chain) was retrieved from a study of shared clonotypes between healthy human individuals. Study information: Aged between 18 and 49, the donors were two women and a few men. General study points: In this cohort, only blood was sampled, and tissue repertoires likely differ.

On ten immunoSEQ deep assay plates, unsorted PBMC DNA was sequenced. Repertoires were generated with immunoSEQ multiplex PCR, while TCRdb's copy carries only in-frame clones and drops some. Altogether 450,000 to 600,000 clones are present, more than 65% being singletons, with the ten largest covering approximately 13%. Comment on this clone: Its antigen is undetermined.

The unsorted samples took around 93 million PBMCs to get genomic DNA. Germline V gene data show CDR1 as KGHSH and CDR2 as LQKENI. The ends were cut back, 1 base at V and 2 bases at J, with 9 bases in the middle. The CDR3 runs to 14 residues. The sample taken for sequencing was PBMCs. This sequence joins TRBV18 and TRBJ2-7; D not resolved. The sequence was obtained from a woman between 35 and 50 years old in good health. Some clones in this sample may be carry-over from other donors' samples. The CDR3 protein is CASSPLESAYEQYF. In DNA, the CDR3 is TGTGCCAGCTCACCACTCGAGTCAGCCTACGAGCAGTACTTC.